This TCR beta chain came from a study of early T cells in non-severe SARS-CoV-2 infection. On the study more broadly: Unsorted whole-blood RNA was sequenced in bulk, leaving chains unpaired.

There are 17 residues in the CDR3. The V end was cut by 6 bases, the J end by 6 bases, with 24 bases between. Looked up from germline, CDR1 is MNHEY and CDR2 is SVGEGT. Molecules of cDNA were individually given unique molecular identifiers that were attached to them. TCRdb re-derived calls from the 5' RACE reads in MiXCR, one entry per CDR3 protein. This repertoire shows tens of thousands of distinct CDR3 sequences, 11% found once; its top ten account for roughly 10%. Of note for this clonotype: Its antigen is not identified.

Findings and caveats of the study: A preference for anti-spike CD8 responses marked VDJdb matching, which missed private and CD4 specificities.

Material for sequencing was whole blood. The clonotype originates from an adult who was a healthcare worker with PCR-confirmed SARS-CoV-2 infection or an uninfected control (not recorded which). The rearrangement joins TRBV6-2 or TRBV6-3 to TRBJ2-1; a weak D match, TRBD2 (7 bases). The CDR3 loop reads CASSPRGATVLSNEQFF. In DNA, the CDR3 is TGTGCCAGCAGCCCCCGGGGGGCCACCGTACTAAGCAATGAGCAGTTCTTC.